Shown below are 17 T cell receptor beta chains from a single sample sequenced in a study of blood T cell repertoires in COVID-19. Clones were read by immunoSEQ multiplex PCR, and TCRdb kept only the in-frame ones, dropping some. The repertoire holds around 90,000 clones, with approximately 90% as singletons. The sequenced sample consisted of peripheral blood. All receptors derive from a male donor with acute or convalescent COVID-19.

This clone was observed a handful of times. This rearrangement joins TRBV4-1 to TRBJ1-2; 7 bases are a match to TRBD1. Germline V gene data show CDR1 as MGHRA and CDR2 as YSYEKL. There are 14 residues in the CDR3. V lost 1 base, J lost 2 bases, and 1 base stayed unmatched. CDR3 DNA: TGCGCCAGCAGCCAAGTGGGACAGAACTATGGCTACACCTTC. It codes for CASSQVGQNYGYTF.

This rearrangement joins TRBV19 to TRBJ2-2; 11 nucleotides align to TRBD1. The CDR3 runs to 18 residues. Germline-derived CDR1 and CDR2 are LNHDA and SQIVND (reference sequence). The ends lost 1 base at V and 3 bases at J; junction bases unmatched: 7. CDR3 loop: CASSIGTPGQGDTGELFF. In nucleotides, the CDR3 is TGTGCCAGTAGTATAGGAACCCCGGGACAGGGGGACACCGGGGAGCTGTTTTTT.

The V and J genes are TRBV5-1 and TRBJ2-2; possible D gene TRBD1, 6 bases. In germline, CDR1 is SGHRS, CDR2 YFSETQ. Trimming shortened V by 4 bases and J by 2 bases, and 15 bases separated the two germline ends. The CDR3 consists of 16 residues. The CDR3 nucleotides read TGCGCCAGCAGCCCGAACACAGGGAAAAACACCGGGGAGCTGTTTTTT. This sequence encodes CASSPNTGKNTGELFF.

V gene TRBV6-5 combines with J gene TRBJ1-5; tentative D call: TRBD1 (5 bases). Germline V gives CDR1 MNHEY, CDR2 SVGAGI. The CDR3 totals 13 residues. V lost 8 bases, J lost 2 bases, and 10 bases lay in between. DNA of the CDR3: TGTGCCAGCCGGGGGGAAGGCAATCAGCCCCAGCATTTT. Its translation is CASRGEGNQPQHF.

This chain links TRBV5-1 with TRBJ1-4; D may be TRBD1 (6 bases). Germline CDR1 reads SGHRS; CDR2 reads YFSETQ. The V gene lost 1 base and the J gene lost 3 bases, with 10 bases spanning the gap. This CDR3 is 15 amino acids long. CDR3 bases: TGCGCCAGCAGCTTGACAGGGCTGGCTAATGAAAAACTGTTTTTT. Translation: CASSLTGLANEKLFF.

This chain connects TRBV27 to TRBJ1-5; D ambiguous. Trimming cost V 6 bases and J 5 bases, with 11 bases left between them. This CDR3 comprises 13 residues. Germline CDR1 and CDR2: MNHEY and SMNVEV (reference sequence). As DNA, the CDR3 is TGTGCCAGCAGCCTCCGGGTTGATCAGCCCCAGCATTTT. It translates to CASSLRVDQPQHF.

The rearrangement links TRBV24-1 to TRBJ2-5; TRBD2 matches at 8 bases. The J segment lost 0 bases and the V segment lost 3 bases, leaving 5 bases of the junction unmatched. The CDR3 runs 16 residues. Germline lookup yields CDR1 KGHDR and CDR2 SFDVKD. The DNA for the CDR3 is TGTGCCACCAGTGATGCAGCGGGGGAATACCAAGAGACCCAGTACTTC. Translating gives CATSDAAGEYQETQYF.

This chain links TRBV12-5 with TRBJ2-1; D is undetermined. V was pared by 2 bases and J by 10 bases, with 12 bases between. The CDR3 spans 13 residues. Germline values: CDR1 LGHNT, CDR2 FRNRAP. The CDR3 is CASGLMVGSEQFF. CDR3 bases: TGTGCTAGTGGTTTGATGGTTGGCTCGGAGCAGTTCTTC.

The rearrangement links TRBV5-1 to TRBJ1-3; TRBD1 is a possible D gene (6 bases). With 2 bases removed from V and 0 bases from J, the gap between germline ends came to 15 bases. Germline V CDR1 and CDR2: SGHRS, YFSETQ. This CDR3 is built from 17 residues. CDR3 DNA: TGCGCCAGCAGCTTCGGACAGACACGATTCTCTGGAAACACCATATATTTT. It specifies CASSFGQTRFSGNTIYF. Looking up the rest from reference TRBV5-1 and TRBJ1-3 gives the full variable domain: KAGVTQTPRYLIKTRGQQVTLSCSPISGHRSVSWYQQTPGQGLQFLFEYFSETQRNKGNFPGRFSGRQFSNSRSEMNVSTLELGDSALYLCASSFGQTRFSGNTIYFGEGSWLTVV.

The J gene is TRBJ2-7, the V gene TRBV6-5; possible D gene TRBD1, 5 bases. V dropped 6 bases and J dropped 5 bases, with 20 bases sitting between them. The CDR3 extends over 15 amino acids. Germline values: CDR1 MNHEY, CDR2 SVGAGI. The CDR3 sequence: CASSATQGVRDEQYF. The CDR3, as DNA: TGTGCCAGCAGCGCAACGCAGGGCGTTCGGGACGAGCAGTACTTC.

This rearrangement joins TRBV28 to TRBJ2-1; D is unclear. The germline V gene encodes CDR1 MDHEN and CDR2 SYDVKM. V was trimmed by 8 bases and J by 6 bases, leaving 17 bases between them. The length of the CDR3 is 14 residues. The CDR3: CASHNGGPRNEQFF. The CDR3 DNA sequence: TGTGCCAGCCACAATGGTGGCCCACGCAATGAGCAGTTCTTC.

This chain connects TRBV2 to TRBJ1-6; 9 bases fit TRBD1. The J segment lost 10 bases and the V segment lost 8 bases, leaving 6 bases of the junction unmatched. Germline CDR1 SNHLY, CDR2 FYNNEI. The CDR3 has 13 amino acids. CDR3 coding DNA: TGTGCCAGCGGGGGACAGGGCGGATCACCCCTCCACTTT. Protein product: CASGGQGGSPLHF.

V usage is TRBV21-1 and J usage is TRBJ2-3; whether TRBD2, the table's D call, matches the DNA was not checked. TRBV21-1 is annotated as a pseudogene. The CDR3 spans 16 residues. CDR3 sequence: CASSKVERGVTDTQYF. The CDR3 DNA is TGTGCCAGCAGCAAAGTTGAGCGGGGGGTCACAGATACGCAGTATTTT.

This clone was recorded once. The junction departs from the called germline gene at one end, perhaps through a read error. The chain is built from TRBV5-6 and TRBJ2-3, with 13 bases aligning to TRBD2. CDR1 SGHDT and CDR2 YYEEEE come from the germline V gene. This CDR3 spans 11 amino acids. In DNA, the CDR3 is TGTGCCAGCAAGACTAGCGGGGGGACCCCTTTT. As protein: CASKTSGGTPF.

The rearrangement uses TRBV7-9 and TRBJ2-7; 7 positions match TRBD1. Per the germline V gene, CDR1 is SEHNR and CDR2 is FQNEAQ (reference sequence). The CDR3 runs to 13 residues. The V and J ends lost 5 bases and 3 bases, in that order; junction bases with no gene match: 4. CDR3 in DNA: TGTGCCAGCAGCGACCGGGACAGCTACGAGCAGTACTTC. This codes for CASSDRDSYEQYF.

The chain employs TRBV18 and TRBJ2-5, with 15 bases matching TRBD2. In germline, CDR1 is KGHSH, CDR2 LQKENI. With 0 bases clipped from V and 1 base from J, the junction kept 3 bases outside the gene matches. The CDR3 is made up of 18 amino acids. Written as DNA, the CDR3 is TGTGCCAGCTCACCACCGGGACTAGCGGGGGGTATCCAAGAGACCCAGTACTTC. Protein product: CASSPPGLAGGIQETQYF.

This clone was seen only once. The CDR3 loop is CAISAERRETQYF. In DNA, the CDR3 is TGTGCCATCAGTGCAGAACGGAGGGAGACCCAGTACTTC. The V gene is TRBV10-3, the J gene TRBJ2-5, with a tentative D call TRBD2 (5 bases). The CDR3 is 13 amino acids. The germline gives CDR1 ENHRY, CDR2 SYGVKD. Trimming shortened V by 4 bases and J by 5 bases, and 11 bases separated the two germline ends.